This record covers a single TCR beta chain. Its antigen is unknown. No much larger clonotype is one base removed from it; base qualities were not supplied. These data are taken from a study of shared clonotypes between healthy human individuals (dated by TCRdb to about 2020). Background for the entire study: Two women and a few men aged 18 to 49 years were included in the cohort. Per donor, leukapheresis produced somewhere between about 0.94 and 9.5 billion PBMCs. Blood TCR repertoires of roughly 5 healthy adults were deeply sequenced to estimate repertoire size and the extent of clonotype sharing between individuals. To increase sequencing depth and limit assay-specific biases, TCR repertoire library preparation and sequencing were carried out by different laboratories using diverse techniques. For each donor, CD4 naive and CD4 memory were each given three plates, CD8 naive was given two plates, and CD8 memory was given one plate. What the work shows at the level of the full study, not this receptor alone: Naive subsets generally had larger estimated clonotype richness than memory subsets did. When several donors were compared, the shared fraction of clonotypes was around 5% for naive CD4, around 3.5% for naive CD8, 2% to 2.5% for memory CD4, and under 0.5% for memory CD8. Even with the large sequencing depth, rarefaction of the sorted-subset datasets indicated that sequencing was incomplete. Only blood was sampled, and tissue TCR repertoires likely differ from those in blood. The genetic and exposure-history diversity represented was limited by the small number of donors. Compared with non-shared clonotypes, clonotypes shared by all four sorted-subset donors had higher generation probabilities. Based on pairwise subsampling, the degree of clonotype sharing among donors was expected to be affected by sequencing depth.

Using the deep immunoSEQ assay, multiplex PCR amplified TCR CDR3 regions from genomic DNA. Genomic DNA extracted from each cell subset was distributed evenly over all wells of several immunoSEQ 96-well plates, and each plate served as one replicate. For sorted subsets, each replicate PCR was loaded with 200 to 250 ng genomic DNA, equivalent to some 27,000 T cell genomes. Purified libraries were quantified with a Qubit 3.0 fluorometer, sized on a Bioanalyzer 2100, and re-quantified with the KAPA Library Quantification kit. Every immunoSEQ 96-well plate was sequenced on a separate single-read 150-cycle Illumina NextSeq 550 flow cell. The authors processed their data as follows. Because the immunoSEQ output included only junctional sequences and no quality scores, the filtering could not be the same as the filtering used for full-length reads. To assign V/J genes and CDR3, sequences were annotated using PyIR, a Python wrapper for IgBLAST v1.9, with IMGT germline references. Reads were removed for weak V/J assignments (E-value above 1e-6), missing CDR3, stop codons, out-of-frame junctions, or ambiguous translated residues. A V3J clonotype was defined by an identical inferred V gene, J gene, and CDR3 amino acid sequence. Percentage overlap between repertoires was computed as shared unique clonotypes divided by the size of the smaller repertoire. Repertoire richness was assessed with RTK rarefaction, the Chao1 estimator, and Recon v2.1 estimates of unobserved clonotypes. For all TCRbeta clonotypes obtained by the gDNA method from four donors, generation probabilities were computed with OLGA. The table comes from immuneACCESS by way of TCRdb, which keeps in-frame sequences with V and J called. Part of the clones is missing from these tables; in studies checked, under half for an unresolved V gene and the rest for unknown reasons. The D gene and trimming were derived from the DNA, and the V and J assignments and clone size from that table. Within this sample are 100,000 to 120,000 clones, with around 66% of them counted one time only. In total, the top ten clones hold 20% to 25% of the sample.

CDR1 is given as SGHDT and CDR2 as YYEEEE, both from the germline V gene. Trimming at the junction amounts to 0 bases on V and 10 bases on J, and the germline ends lie 11 bases apart. The CDR3 starts with the cysteine, ends with the phenylalanine, and has 13 residues. The kept DNA is CDR3 alone, 39 bases in frame from the first base. Healthy HIV-negative adults with no recently reported acute infections or vaccinations were included as donors. All donors were Caucasian adults living in Nashville, Tennessee, USA. The CD8 memory samples were a combination of magnetically selected CD45RO+ cells and CCR7-negative CD45RA+ effector memory (TemRA) cells. Blood was collected by leukapheresis, and PBMCs were isolated by Ficoll-Histopaque density gradient centrifugation and then cryopreserved in liquid nitrogen vapor phase. Analytical flow cytometry was used to check the purity and quantity of every magnetically sorted T cell population. Each sorted fraction had its genomic DNA isolated and then quantified by UV absorbance on a Nanodrop 2000c.

The rearrangement joined TRBV5-6 to TRBJ2-1, with no confident D gene call. Sequenced material: memory CD8+ T cells sorted from blood. The cell subset or site label of this sample denotes: CD45RO+ cells pooled with CCR7-negative TemRA cells. The receptor was isolated from a woman aged 30 to 39 in good health. The sequenced DNA: TGTGCCAGCAGCTTGGGTGGGTTCGTGGAGCAGTTCTTC. It translates as CASSLGGFVEQFF.